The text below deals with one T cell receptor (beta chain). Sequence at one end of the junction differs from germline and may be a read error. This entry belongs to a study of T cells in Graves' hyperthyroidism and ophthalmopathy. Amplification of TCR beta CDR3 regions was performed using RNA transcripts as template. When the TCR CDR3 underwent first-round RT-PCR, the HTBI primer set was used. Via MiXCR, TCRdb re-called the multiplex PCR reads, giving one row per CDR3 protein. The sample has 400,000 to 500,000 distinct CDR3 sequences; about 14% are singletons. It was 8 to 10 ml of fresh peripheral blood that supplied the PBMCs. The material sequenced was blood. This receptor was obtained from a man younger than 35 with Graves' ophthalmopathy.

This CDR3 reads CATSDGQGATGAKVLTF. CDR3 nucleotides: TGTGCCACCAGTGACGGACAGGGGGCGACTGGGGCCAAAGTCCTGACTTTC. The chain couples TRBV24-1 to TRBJ2-6; 11 bases fit TRBD1. Germline lookup yields CDR1 KGHDR and CDR2 SFDVKD. The CDR3 has 17 residues.